A selection of T cell receptor beta chains follows, all from one sample in a study of cytomegalovirus exposure and HLA in healthy donors. Sequencing was performed with immunoSEQ multiplex PCR; in TCRdb, only in-frame clones are kept and a portion is missing. The table includes more than 95,000 clones, around 95% detected once. Sequenced sample: PBMCs. The origin of the receptors is a man aged 18 to 35 in good health and CMV-seronegative. Both conserved end residues are part of each CDR3. Each record gives: clone size, V gene, D gene, J gene, CDR3 DNA, CDR3 protein. A D gene is named only where the DNA matches it firmly. Size is stated for part of the rows, as once, few or many counts, or as a class when the clone is expanded.

.,TRBV2,TRBD2,TRBJ2-3,TGTGCCAGCAGAAAGTTGCTAGCGGGAGGGCCAGGAGAGGCAGATACGCAGTATTTT,CASRKLLAGGPGEADTQYF
once,TRBV5-5,TRBD1,TRBJ2-2,TGTGCCAGCCTGACAGGGGCTAACACCGGGGAGCTGTTTTTT,CASLTGANTGELFF
.,TRBV6-5,TRBD1,TRBJ1-2,TGTGCCAGCCAACAGGTGGACAGGGGTTCTGAACCCTACACCTTC,CASQQVDRGSEPYTF
.,TRBV6-5,.,TRBJ2-7,TGTGCCAGCAGTTTCTTCGGCGGGGCCTACGAGCAGTACTTC,CASSFFGGAYEQYF
.,TRBV27,TRBD1,TRBJ2-7,TGTGCCAGCAGTTTTGGGACAGGGACCCCCTACGAGCAGTACTTC,CASSFGTGTPYEQYF
.,TRBV2,TRBD1,TRBJ2-1,TGTGCCAGCAGTTCTACAGGGGCGACCTACAATGAGCAGTTCTTC,CASSSTGATYNEQFF
.,TRBV7-2,TRBD2,TRBJ2-3,TGTGCCAGCAGCCCGGGGACTAGCGGGAGGGATACGCAGTATTTT,CASSPGTSGRDTQYF
.,TRBV7-2,TRBD2,TRBJ2-5,TGTGCCAGCAGCTTATTTGCAGCGGGAGAAGAGACCCAGTACTTC,CASSLFAAGEETQYF
.,TRBV5-4,TRBD1,TRBJ1-5,TGTGCCAGCAGCTTAGACAGGGGGAGTGATCAGCCCCAGCATTTT,CASSLDRGSDQPQHF
.,TRBV6-1,TRBD2,TRBJ2-5,TGTGCCAGCAGTGGGACTAGACGAGAGACCCAGTACTTC,CASSGTRRETQYF
.,TRBV29-1,TRBD1,TRBJ1-1,TGCAGTCCTTACAGGGGGAGGGCGACTGAAGCTTTCTTT,CSPYRGRATEAFF
.,TRBV9,.,TRBJ2-7,TGTGCCAGCAGCGTCTCGTGGCCAAGGGGCTACGAGCAGTACTTC,CASSVSWPRGYEQYF
.,TRBV7-2,.,TRBJ2-5,TGTGCCAGCAGCTTAACAGGGCAGGGAGAGACCCAGTACTTC,CASSLTGQGETQYF
.,TRBV27,TRBD2,TRBJ2-7,TGTGCCAGCAGTCCGACTAGCGGGACCTACGAGCAGTACTTC,CASSPTSGTYEQYF
.,TRBV11-3,TRBD2,TRBJ2-5,TGTGCCAGCAGCCCGGGACTGGGACTACCTCAAGAGACCCAGTACTTC,CASSPGLGLPQETQYF
.,TRBV10-1,TRBD2,TRBJ2-7,TGCGCCAGCAGTGGAGGGGCTCAAAGGACTAGCGGGAGATTCTACGAGCAGTACTTC,CASSGGAQRTSGRFYEQYF
.,TRBV11-1,.,TRBJ1-1,TGTGCCAGCAGCTTAGGTGTACTAGTGCAGGCGGGGACTGAAGCTTTCTTT,CASSLGVLVQAGTEAFF
.,TRBV9,.,TRBJ1-5,TGTGCCAGCAGCGTAGGGTTCGCGGATCAGCCCCAGCATTTT,CASSVGFADQPQHF
.,TRBV7-9,.,TRBJ2-2,TGTGCCAGCAACGAGAAGGGGGAGGGAGGCACCGGGGAGCTGTTTTTT,CASNEKGEGGTGELFF
once,TRBV14,TRBD2,TRBJ2-1,TGTGCCAGCAGCGGATGGTGGGGCAGGGAGGGCCCTGAGCAGTTCTTC,CASSGWWGREGPEQFF
.,TRBV6-5,TRBD1,TRBJ1-2,TGTGCCAGCAGTTACGAGACAGGGGATCGGGCCTATGGCTACACCTTC,CASSYETGDRAYGYTF
once,TRBV23-1,.,TRBJ1-3,TGCGCCAGCAGGCAAGGAATTAAGCGGGGAAACACCATATATTTT,CASRQGIKRGNTIYF